This entry is about one T cell receptor (beta chain). The table lists this clonotype with many counts. No cognate antigen has been identified for it. Base qualities are not recorded, but no much larger clone differs from it by a single base. TCRdb names Illumina MiSeq as the instrument used. For TCRbeta CDR3 amplification, the template was genomic DNA taken from the sorted T cell subsets. The TCRbeta CDR3 region was amplified by multiplex PCR with 30 forward and 13 reverse primers. After the PCR products were purified with AMPure XP beads, a second PCR of roughly 26 cycles was run to add indices and adaptors. Before sequencing, the libraries were purified from gel with the QIAquick Gel Extraction Kit. The source study handled its data this way. Paired-end reads were merged using FLASH and were aligned with IgBLAST to IMGT V, D and J germline references. Reads with below 70% alignment identity to germline references were discarded, leaving more than 10,000,000 reads study-wide. CDR3 boundaries, reading frame and productivity were assigned following IMGT definitions. Highly-expanded clones were defined as clones making up 1% or more of reads, and normalized Shannon entropy was used to measure diversity. Unpaired two-tailed t-tests were used to test group differences in Shannon entropy. TCRdb itself trimmed the public reads at Q25 with fastp, ran MiXCR and retained productive beta chains. When rows share a CDR3 protein, they turn into one entry using the most common DNA and genes. What appears here as the V and J calls and clone size reflects TCRdb's work, not the paper's. In this sample the table shows around 300,000 distinct CDR3 sequences, more than 40% of which occur a single time. The ten largest account for roughly an eighth of the sample.

Every diabetic patient fulfilled standard classification criteria for type 1 or type 2 diabetes, and glucose and C-peptide were evaluated using WHO-recommended methods. Donors with other autoimmune diseases or infections within the previous four weeks were excluded. About 9.4 milliliters of peripheral blood were drawn from each participant. LymphoPrep density separation was used to isolate PBMCs. The entry originates in a study of type 1 and type 2 diabetes patients (dated by TCRdb to 2016 to 2018). For context, the study as a whole: The cohort comprised some ten type 1 diabetes patients, four type 2 diabetes patients and six or seven nondiabetic controls recruited in China. Sequencing of the TCRbeta libraries was paired-end and was performed on Illumina HiSeq 2000 or MiSeq instruments. When approximately 18-cycle amplification was compared with roughly 25-cycle amplification, V gene usage looked similar, suggesting that primer efficiencies were similar and PCR bias was random. In the study, high-throughput sequencing was used to profile TCRbeta repertoires so that type 1 diabetes, type 2 diabetes and nondiabetic individuals could be compared. Type 2 diabetes patients were included as a disease comparison group for the type 1 diabetes patients. The whole study generated 15 million to 20 million paired-end reads. Across the study, CD4+ and CD8+ T cells were positively selected from PBMCs by means of CD4 or CD8 MicroBeads on MACS columns.

For CDR1 and CDR2, the germline V gene lists SNHLY and FYNNEI. Cut back by 6 bases and 8 bases, the V and J ends lie 10 bases apart. Measured from the cysteine to the phenylalanine, the CDR3 is 12 residues long. Only CDR3 DNA is held: 36 bases, read in frame from base 1. Results the study describes overall, beyond this receptor: In both CD4+ and CD8+ T cells, type 2 diabetes repertoires were highly diverse and significantly more diverse than type 1 diabetes repertoires. Highly correlated V and J gene usage patterns were observed for type 2 diabetes and control samples, with an average of roughly 0.97 between samples. The study groups were not matched for age and gender, which could bias interpretation. Because only a limited number of T2D and control samples were sequenced, some T1D-only HECs might also appear in more T2D or control samples. Only a few highly-expanded CD4+ clones (median one) were found in type 2 diabetes patients, and these clones made up a median roughly 4% of reads.

The clonotype comes from a man aged 18 to 29 with type 2 diabetes. The sequence is built from TRBV2 and TRBJ1-4; no D gene is confidently identified. The specimen was peripheral blood mononuclear cells (PBMCs). The CDR3: CASRKGLEKLFF. The bases read TGTGCCAGCAGGAAGGGCCTCGAAAAACTGTTTTTT.